This T cell receptor (beta chain) originates from a study of post-analysis software for immune sequencing data. Note on this clonotype: Antigen unknown.

Per the germline V gene, CDR1 is DFQATT and CDR2 is SNEGSKA (reference sequence). This CDR3 has 17 amino acids. With 5 bases clipped from V and 8 bases from J, the junction kept 20 bases outside the gene matches. Findings and caveats of the study: Compared with controls, patients had more of five TRBV segments, including TRBV5-6, TRBV5-1 and TRBV20-1.

Unique-molecular-identifier-tagged TCR beta cDNA libraries were used. T cells numbering about 0.85 to 11 million yielded cDNA molecules that totaled roughly 500,000. In TCRdb, the PCR reads were re-called with MiXCR into one record per CDR3 protein. The table shows about 560,000 distinct CDR3 sequences, with 44% occurring only once. The receptor was isolated from a girl aged 10 to 17 with multiple sclerosis. The material sequenced was blood. The genes are TRBV20-1 and TRBJ2-1; 8 bases fit TRBD2. As DNA, the CDR3 is TGCAGTGCTCGACAGCTGGAACTAGCGGTGGTCGACGATGAGCAGTTCTTC. As protein: CSARQLELAVVDDEQFF.